This TCR beta chain was identified in a study of early T cells in non-severe SARS-CoV-2 infection. Each CDR3 protein is one row after TCRdb ran MiXCR on the 5' RACE reads. In the table there are about 100,000 distinct CDR3 sequences, about 12% of which are singletons. The material sequenced was whole blood. This TCR came from an adult who was a healthcare worker with PCR-confirmed SARS-CoV-2 infection or an uninfected control (not recorded which).

The chain's CDR3 is CASRLEYSNQPQHF. The CDR3 DNA sequence: TGTGCCAGCAGACTGGAGTATAGCAATCAGCCCCAGCATTTT. V gene TRBV19 combines with J gene TRBJ1-5; D not certain. This CDR3 spans 14 amino acids. CDR1 is LNHDA and CDR2 is SQIVND in the germline V gene (reference sequence). The V gene lost 9 bases and the J gene lost 0 bases, with 12 bases spanning the gap.